This is a list of T cell receptor beta chains from one sample in a study of blood T cell repertoires in COVID-19. The repertoire was sequenced with immunoSEQ multiplex PCR; TCRdb's copy has only in-frame clones and lacks some. The data hold around 230,000 clones, with about 91% observed a single time. Sequenced material: PBMCs or T cells enriched from blood (not recorded which). Source of these receptors: a woman aged 35 to 49 with acute COVID-19. The CDR3 runs from the conserved cysteine through the conserved F or W. Each record gives: J gene, V gene, CDR3 length, clone size, D gene, CDR3 DNA, CDR3 protein. The D gene is left open where the match is weak. For some rows the clone size is stated as once, few or many, or as a class when expanded; others skip it.

j_call: TRBJ2-2; v_call: TRBV2; cdr3_length: 14; clone_size: .; d_call: .; cdr3_nt: TGTGCCAGCAGTGTTCAGGATTACACCGGGGAGCTGTTTTTT; cdr3_aa: CASSVQDYTGELFF
j_call: TRBJ1-4; v_call: TRBV11-3; cdr3_length: 17; clone_size: .; d_call: TRBD1; cdr3_nt: TGTGCCAGCAGCTTAGCCACATACAGGGGCCTTGGTGAAAAACTGTTTTTT; cdr3_aa: CASSLATYRGLGEKLFF
j_call: TRBJ1-5; v_call: TRBV7-2; cdr3_length: 14; clone_size: few; d_call: .; cdr3_nt: TGTGCCAGCAGCCGGGACTCGGGGAATCAGCCCCAGCATTTT; cdr3_aa: CASSRDSGNQPQHF
j_call: TRBJ1-1; v_call: TRBV19; cdr3_length: 14; clone_size: .; d_call: .; cdr3_nt: TGTGCCAGTAGTATGACTGTCTTTTTAACTGAAGCTTTCTTT; cdr3_aa: CASSMTVFLTEAFF
j_call: TRBJ2-7; v_call: TRBV27; cdr3_length: 13; clone_size: .; d_call: .; cdr3_nt: TGTGCCAGCAGCCGGACAATTTCCTACGAGCAGTACTTC; cdr3_aa: CASSRTISYEQYF
j_call: TRBJ2-4; v_call: TRBV7-2; cdr3_length: 16; clone_size: .; d_call: .; cdr3_nt: TGTGCCAGCAGCTTAGGGGGCCGGACTAAGAGAAACATTCAGTACTTC; cdr3_aa: CASSLGGRTKRNIQYF
j_call: TRBJ1-1; v_call: TRBV7-2; cdr3_length: 15; clone_size: .; d_call: .; cdr3_nt: TGTGCCAGCAGCCCAAGGGCAGGGTGGAACACTGAAGCTTTCTTT; cdr3_aa: CASSPRAGWNTEAFF
j_call: TRBJ2-1; v_call: TRBV27; cdr3_length: 17; clone_size: .; d_call: TRBD2; cdr3_nt: TGTGCCAGCAGTTTATCAAGTCCAGCGGGAGCCCACAATGAGCAGTTCTTC; cdr3_aa: CASSLSSPAGAHNEQFF
j_call: TRBJ2-1; v_call: TRBV19; cdr3_length: 15; clone_size: .; d_call: .; cdr3_nt: TGTGCCAGTAGTATAGGGAGGCTATCCTACAATGAGCAGTTCTTC; cdr3_aa: CASSIGRLSYNEQFF
j_call: TRBJ1-1; v_call: TRBV5-4; cdr3_length: 15; clone_size: few; d_call: .; cdr3_nt: TGTGCCAGCAGCCCGGACCAGGGGCGAAGGACTGAAGCTTTCTTT; cdr3_aa: CASSPDQGRRTEAFF
j_call: TRBJ2-1; v_call: TRBV7-2; cdr3_length: 17; clone_size: .; d_call: TRBD2; cdr3_nt: TGTGCCAGCAGCTCAGCCGGGACTAGCGGGATTGGCAATGAGCAGTTCTTC; cdr3_aa: CASSSAGTSGIGNEQFF
j_call: TRBJ1-2; v_call: TRBV3-1/TRBV3-2; cdr3_length: 12; clone_size: once; d_call: TRBD1; cdr3_nt: TGTGCCAGCAGCCGGGACAGTCGGGGCTACACCTTC; cdr3_aa: CASSRDSRGYTF
j_call: TRBJ1-2; v_call: TRBV18; cdr3_length: 12; clone_size: .; d_call: .; cdr3_nt: TGTGCCAGCTCACCACCACAGGGTTCCTACACCTTC; cdr3_aa: CASSPPQGSYTF
j_call: TRBJ1-2; v_call: TRBV5-1; cdr3_length: 13; clone_size: .; d_call: .; cdr3_nt: TGCGCCAGCAGCTTGCTCAGGATAGATGGCTACACCTTC; cdr3_aa: CASSLLRIDGYTF
j_call: TRBJ1-1; v_call: TRBV7-2; cdr3_length: 14; clone_size: .; d_call: .; cdr3_nt: TGTGCCAGCAGCTCCGGGGGGGGCTACACTGAAGCTTTCTTT; cdr3_aa: CASSSGGGYTEAFF
j_call: TRBJ2-7; v_call: TRBV5-4; cdr3_length: 14; clone_size: .; d_call: TRBD2; cdr3_nt: TGTGCCAGCAGCCGGGGGGGAGTCGAGGACGAGCAGTACTTC; cdr3_aa: CASSRGGVEDEQYF
j_call: TRBJ1-4; v_call: TRBV2; cdr3_length: 12; clone_size: .; d_call: .; cdr3_nt: TGTGCCAGCAGTGCAGGTTGGGAAAAACTGTTTTTT; cdr3_aa: CASSAGWEKLFF
j_call: TRBJ2-4; v_call: TRBV5-5; cdr3_length: 14; clone_size: .; d_call: .; cdr3_nt: TGTGCCAGCAGGGGAGAGCTAGCCAAAAACATTCAGTACTTC; cdr3_aa: CASRGELAKNIQYF
j_call: TRBJ1-2; v_call: TRBV5-5; cdr3_length: 11; clone_size: .; d_call: .; cdr3_nt: TGTGCCAGCGGCATGTGGTATGGCTACACCTTC; cdr3_aa: CASGMWYGYTF
j_call: TRBJ2-3; v_call: TRBV3-1/TRBV3-2; cdr3_length: 15; clone_size: .; d_call: .; cdr3_nt: TGTGCCAGCAGTCAGTTGGGGGCGGCGACAGATACGCAGTATTTT; cdr3_aa: CASSQLGAATDTQYF
j_call: TRBJ1-6; v_call: TRBV25-1; cdr3_length: 16; clone_size: .; d_call: .; cdr3_nt: TGTGCCAGCAGTGACTTAGAGCGGGGAAATAATTCACCCCTCCACTTT; cdr3_aa: CASSDLERGNNSPLHF
j_call: TRBJ1-6; v_call: TRBV7-2; cdr3_length: 15; clone_size: few; d_call: TRBD1; cdr3_nt: TGTGCCAGCAGCGTGTACAGGGGGCCGAATTCACCCCTCCACTTT; cdr3_aa: CASSVYRGPNSPLHF
j_call: TRBJ2-5; v_call: TRBV7-9; cdr3_length: 14; clone_size: .; d_call: .; cdr3_nt: TGTGCCAGCAGCTTAGAAACCTGGGGAGACACCCGGTACTTC; cdr3_aa: CASSLETWGDTRYF
j_call: TRBJ2-3; v_call: TRBV6-6; cdr3_length: 15; clone_size: .; d_call: TRBD1; cdr3_nt: TGTGCCAGCATCCAACGGTCGACAGGGCGAGATACGCAGTATTTT; cdr3_aa: CASIQRSTGRDTQYF
j_call: TRBJ2-7; v_call: TRBV7-2; cdr3_length: 13; clone_size: .; d_call: .; cdr3_nt: TGTGCCAGCAGCTTAGGGCAGGGGATCCCGCAGTACTTC; cdr3_aa: CASSLGQGIPQYF
j_call: TRBJ2-1; v_call: TRBV18; cdr3_length: 16; clone_size: .; d_call: .; cdr3_nt: TGTGCCAGCTCACCCGTTCTAGCCCGAAACTCCAATGAGCAGTTCTTC; cdr3_aa: CASSPVLARNSNEQFF
j_call: TRBJ1-2; v_call: TRBV4-1; cdr3_length: 13; clone_size: .; d_call: .; cdr3_nt: TGCGCCAGCAGCCAAGACGGGAACTATGGCTACACCTTC; cdr3_aa: CASSQDGNYGYTF
j_call: TRBJ2-2; v_call: TRBV5-4; cdr3_length: 17; clone_size: .; d_call: TRBD1; cdr3_nt: TGTGCCAGCAGCCCCGACTGGGGACAGTCGAACACCGGGGAGCTGTTTTTT; cdr3_aa: CASSPDWGQSNTGELFF
j_call: TRBJ1-5; v_call: TRBV27; cdr3_length: 14; clone_size: .; d_call: TRBD1; cdr3_nt: TGTGCCAGCAGTTTATCGACAGGGGGACAGCCCCAGCATTTT; cdr3_aa: CASSLSTGGQPQHF
j_call: TRBJ2-4; v_call: TRBV1; cdr3_length: 14; clone_size: few; d_call: .; cdr3_nt: TGCACCAGCAGCCATGTTGGCACCAAAAACATTCAGTACTTC; cdr3_aa: CTSSHVGTKNIQYF
j_call: TRBJ2-6; v_call: TRBV5-4; cdr3_length: 19; clone_size: .; d_call: TRBD1; cdr3_nt: TGTGTCAGCAGAGGATCCGGGACAGGGGTGCTCTCTGGGGCCAACGTCCTGACTTTC; cdr3_aa: CVSRGSGTGVLSGANVLTF
j_call: TRBJ2-3; v_call: TRBV5-1; cdr3_length: 14; clone_size: once; d_call: .; cdr3_nt: TGCGCCAGCAGCTTGACTGCCAGCACAGATACGCAGTATTTT; cdr3_aa: CASSLTASTDTQYF
j_call: TRBJ2-3; v_call: TRBV18; cdr3_length: 16; clone_size: .; d_call: TRBD1; cdr3_nt: TGTGCCAGCTCACCTTGGACAGGGGGGGGCACAGATACGCAGTATTTT; cdr3_aa: CASSPWTGGGTDTQYF
j_call: TRBJ2-4; v_call: TRBV5-1; cdr3_length: 14; clone_size: .; d_call: TRBD1; cdr3_nt: TGCGCCAGCAGCTTGTCAGGGGGCCGAAACATTCAGTACTTC; cdr3_aa: CASSLSGGRNIQYF
j_call: TRBJ2-3; v_call: TRBV5-4; cdr3_length: 14; clone_size: .; d_call: TRBD2; cdr3_nt: TGTGCCAGCAGCCGTAGCGGGACGGCAGATACGCAGTATTTT; cdr3_aa: CASSRSGTADTQYF
j_call: TRBJ2-5; v_call: TRBV7-2; cdr3_length: 14; clone_size: .; d_call: TRBD1; cdr3_nt: TGTGCCAGCAGCTTAGACAGGGGGCCGGAGACCCAGTACTTC; cdr3_aa: CASSLDRGPETQYF